These T cell receptor beta chains were read from a single sample in a study of T cells after yellow fever vaccination. Via MiXCR, TCRdb re-called the 5' RACE reads, giving one row per CDR3 protein. The table has roughly 94,000 distinct CDR3 sequences, roughly 8.2% seen once; the top ten hold over 15%. The material was CD8+ T cells not binding an NS4B(214-222) dextramer, sorted from PBMCs, obtained roughly 15 days after the first yellow fever vaccination. The receptor source for this set is a young man who received the YFV17D yellow fever vaccine. Each CDR3 is given with its conserved first and last residue. A D gene is named only where the DNA matches it firmly. Size values are once, few and many counts, or a class for expanded clones, and some rows have none.

size,length,J,D,V,DNA,CDR3
many,17,TRBJ2-3,.,TRBV3-1,TGTGCCAGCAGCCAACGCGCGGGCGGGGTGACGACAGATACGCAGTATTTT,CASSQRAGGVTTDTQYF
.,14,TRBJ2-2,.,TRBV9,TGTGCCAGCAGCGTACGACAAGACACCGGGGAGCTGTTTTTT,CASSVRQDTGELFF
many,15,TRBJ2-2,.,TRBV4-1,TGCGCCAGCAGCCCCCGGGACACATCACCCGGGGAGCTGTTTTTT,CASSPRDTSPGELFF
few,12,TRBJ1-1,.,TRBV6-5,TGTGCCAGCAGGAACCCACGGCTCGAAGCTTTCTTT,CASRNPRLEAFF
few,20,TRBJ2-1,TRBD2,TRBV6-2/TRBV6-3,TGTGCCAGCAGTACCATCCGGACTAGCGGGGGGCCACGGCCCTACAATGAGCAGTTCTTC,CASSTIRTSGGPRPYNEQFF
few,14,TRBJ2-1,.,TRBV4-3,TGCGCCAGCAGCCAAGATCGGGAAGTCGGTGAGCAGTTCTTC,CASSQDREVGEQFF
many,14,TRBJ2-7,TRBD1,TRBV12-3/TRBV12-4,TGTGCCAGCAGCACCGGGACAGGTTTTTACGAGCAGTACTTC,CASSTGTGFYEQYF
many,16,TRBJ2-2,TRBD1,TRBV4-1,TGCGCCAGCAGCCAAGCGCCCGGGACAGTCACCGGGGAGCTGTTTTTT,CASSQAPGTVTGELFF
few,11,TRBJ1-2,.,TRBV6-5,TGTGCCAGCAGAAACCGGAGGGGCTACACCTTC,CASRNRRGYTF
few,17,TRBJ2-3,TRBD2,TRBV4-3,TGCGCCAGCAGCCAAGAAGGGCTAGCGGGGGACTTAGATACGCAGTATTTT,CASSQEGLAGDLDTQYF
few,14,TRBJ1-4,.,TRBV7-6,TGTGCCAGCAGCTTATGGGGACTTAATGAAAAACTGTTTTTT,CASSLWGLNEKLFF
few,15,TRBJ2-3,.,TRBV4-2,TGTGCCAGCAGCCAAGAATCTAACGGTCTCTATACGCAGTATTTT,CASSQESNGLYTQYF
.,13,TRBJ1-1,.,TRBV20-1,TGCAGTGCTAGAGATGGGCGTAACACTGAAGCTTTCTTT,CSARDGRNTEAFF
few,15,TRBJ1-1,.,TRBV27,TGTGCCAGCTCGCGATCTGGGCCCTGGAACACTGAAGCTTTCTTT,CASSRSGPWNTEAFF
few,18,TRBJ2-4,TRBD1,TRBV4-1,TGCGCCAGCAGCCTCCTAGCCTCCGGGACAGGGGGTTTTAACATTCAGTACTTC,CASSLLASGTGGFNIQYF
.,11,TRBJ1-2,.,TRBV4-1,TGCGCCAGCAGCTCAGGGAATGGCTACACCTTC,CASSSGNGYTF
once,13,TRBJ2-1,.,TRBV6-2/TRBV6-3,TGTGCCAGCAGTACACCGATTTACAATGAGCAGTTCTTC,CASSTPIYNEQFF
few,16,TRBJ1-3,.,TRBV24-1,TGTGCCATCGCCTGCGGGCGAGGGGTCTCTGGAAACACCATATATTTT,CAIACGRGVSGNTIYF
.,15,TRBJ2-1,TRBD1,TRBV10-3,TGTGCCATCAGTGAGGGGGACAGGGGACTAGTGGCCCAGTTCTTC,CAISEGDRGLVAQFF
few,13,TRBJ1-2,TRBD1,TRBV19,TGTGCCAGTAGTATCCAGGGGGCACTTGGCTACACCTTC,CASSIQGALGYTF
many,15,TRBJ2-5,TRBD2,TRBV4-1,TGCGCCAGCAGCCACGATAACCGGGAGGCGGAGACCCAGTACTTC,CASSHDNREAETQYF
few,13,TRBJ2-3,.,TRBV29-1,TGCAGCGTTGTCCAGGCAAGCACAGATACGCAGTATTTT,CSVVQASTDTQYF
few,18,TRBJ2-5,TRBD2,TRBV4-1,TGCGCCAGCAGCCCCCGAGTCTTAGCGGGGGGTCCTAAAGAGACCCAGTACTTC,CASSPRVLAGGPKETQYF
few,15,TRBJ2-7,TRBD1,TRBV5-1,TGCGCCAGCAGCCCCTCGGGACAGGGAACCTACGAGCAGTACTTC,CASSPSGQGTYEQYF
few,16,TRBJ2-3,TRBD2,TRBV19,TGTGCCAGTAGTATCGGCGGGAGAGGAGGGGCAGATACGCAGTATTTT,CASSIGGRGGADTQYF
.,12,TRBJ2-1,.,TRBV11-2,TGTGCCAGCAGCTTTGGGGACAATGAGCAGTTCTTC,CASSFGDNEQFF
.,16,TRBJ2-6,.,TRBV12-3/TRBV12-4,TGTGCCAGCAGTTTCTGGACAGTTTCTGGGGCCAACGTCCTGACTTTC,CASSFWTVSGANVLTF
.,18,TRBJ2-3,TRBD2,TRBV4-3,TGCGCCAGCAGCCAAGATATTGGCACTAGCGGGAGGGTAGATACGCAGTATTTT,CASSQDIGTSGRVDTQYF
.,15,TRBJ1-1,.,TRBV29-1,TGCAGCGTTGAAGATCATGGTCGGCACTACACTGAAGCTTTCTTT,CSVEDHGRHYTEAFF
few,17,TRBJ2-1,TRBD1,TRBV27,TGTGCCAGCAGTAACTACGGACAGGGGGCTCTTAGCTATGAGCAGTTCTTC,CASSNYGQGALSYEQFF
.,15,TRBJ2-1,.,TRBV4-1,TGCGCCAGCAGCCAAGAGTCTAGCAGTTTCAATGAGCAGTTCTTC,CASSQESSSFNEQFF
.,15,TRBJ2-7,TRBD1,TRBV12-3/TRBV12-4,TGTGCCAGCAGATATGGGACAGGAACTACCTACGAGCAGTACTTC,CASRYGTGTTYEQYF
.,16,TRBJ2-1,.,TRBV6-2/TRBV6-3,TGTGCCAGCAGTTCCATGACGGGCACCCCCTACAATGAGCAGTTCTTC,CASSSMTGTPYNEQFF
.,15,TRBJ1-5,.,TRBV13,TGTGCCAGCACCTTTAGGGGGATTAGCAATCAGCCCCAGCATTTT,CASTFRGISNQPQHF
few,15,TRBJ1-1,.,TRBV4-1,TGCGCCAGCAGCCAAAGGGCAGGGGAGAGGACTGAAGCTTTCTTT,CASSQRAGERTEAFF
.,14,TRBJ2-1,.,TRBV5-1,TGCGCCAGCAGCTATTCGGCGGGTAGCTATGAGCAGTTCTTC,CASSYSAGSYEQFF
few,15,TRBJ1-5,TRBD1,TRBV19,TGTGCCAGTAGCAGGGGACAGGGCTACAATCAGCCCCAGCATTTT,CASSRGQGYNQPQHF
.,17,TRBJ2-3,TRBD2,TRBV9,TGTGCCAGCAGCGTAGGGGGGGGGTATTCTCCGATAGATACGCAGTATTTT,CASSVGGGYSPIDTQYF
few,13,TRBJ1-2,.,TRBV3-1,TGTGCCAGCAGACCAGGGGATGACTATGGCTACACCTTC,CASRPGDDYGYTF
many,14,TRBJ1-1,.,TRBV5-1,TGCGCCAGCAGCTTCCAAGGGCCGAACACTGAAGCTTTCTTT,CASSFQGPNTEAFF
few,14,TRBJ1-1,.,TRBV15,TGTGCCACCAGCAGAAATAGTTTCGGGACTGAAGCTTTCTTT,CATSRNSFGTEAFF
once,13,TRBJ2-5,.,TRBV29-1,TGCAGCGTTGACGCAGGGGTCCAAGAGACCCAGTACTTC,CSVDAGVQETQYF
.,15,TRBJ2-1,.,TRBV6-2/TRBV6-3,TGTGCCAGCACCCTGGGGCCGAGCTCCTACAATGAGCAGTTCTTC,CASTLGPSSYNEQFF
.,15,TRBJ2-3,.,TRBV27,TGTGCCAGCAGTTTAGGTCAGGGCACCACAGATACGCAGTATTTT,CASSLGQGTTDTQYF
few,13,TRBJ1-1,TRBD1,TRBV27,TGTGCCAGCAGGACAAGAGGGGGCATTGAAGCTTTCTTT,CASRTRGGIEAFF
.,13,TRBJ2-1,TRBD1,TRBV4-1,TGCGCCAGCAGCCTTTCAGGGGGCAATGAGCAGTTCTTC,CASSLSGGNEQFF
.,16,TRBJ2-5,TRBD2,TRBV6-1,TGTGCCAGCACCCACCCGGAACTAGCGGACCAAGAGACCCAGTACTTC,CASTHPELADQETQYF
few,14,TRBJ2-5,.,TRBV12-3/TRBV12-4,TGTGCCAGCAGTCCCCACCGGGCGGGAGAGACCCAGTACTTC,CASSPHRAGETQYF
many,15,TRBJ2-5,TRBD1,TRBV7-2,TGTGCCAGCAGCTTAGTTACAGGGGTTTACGAGACCCAGTACTTC,CASSLVTGVYETQYF
few,19,TRBJ2-3,TRBD2,TRBV27,TGTGCCAGCAGCCTAGGCTCCTCACTAGCGGGGGGATACACAGATACGCAGTATTTT,CASSLGSSLAGGYTDTQYF
few,13,TRBJ2-5,.,TRBV20-1,TGCAGTGCACGGACTGGCTACCAAGAGACCCAGTACTTC,CSARTGYQETQYF
.,16,TRBJ2-3,.,TRBV20-1,TGCAGTGCATCGGGGGTGGGGCCTCCTTCCGAAGATACGCAGTATTTT,CSASGVGPPSEDTQYF
.,13,TRBJ2-7,.,TRBV12-3/TRBV12-4,TGTGCCAGCAGTCCACGGGACGGTTGGGAGCAGTACTTC,CASSPRDGWEQYF
few,14,TRBJ2-5,TRBD2,TRBV6-5,TGTGCCAGCAGTTTGGGACTAGCGATGGAGACCCAGTACTTC,CASSLGLAMETQYF
.,18,TRBJ2-5,TRBD2,TRBV4-1,TGCGCCAGCAGCCAAGAACTAGCGGGGGGCCCGAGACAAGAGACCCAGTACTTC,CASSQELAGGPRQETQYF
many,14,TRBJ2-7,.,TRBV5-6,TGTGCCAGCAGCATGACAGGTATACAGTACGAGCAGTACTTC,CASSMTGIQYEQYF
few,15,TRBJ1-2,.,TRBV12-3/TRBV12-4,TGTGCCAGCAGTTTAGCGCTGCTCGGACAGCATGGCTACACCTTC,CASSLALLGQHGYTF
few,19,TRBJ1-1,.,TRBV4-2,TGTGCCAGCAGCCAAGCGGGGATAAGCAAGGGAAACGCACATATTGAAGCTTTCTTT,CASSQAGISKGNAHIEAFF
few,18,TRBJ1-1,TRBD1,TRBV24-1,TGTGCCACCAGTGACCCAGGCCGGGACAGGGGGTTGAACACTGAAGCTTTCTTT,CATSDPGRDRGLNTEAFF